The clone carrying this TCR beta chain was counted at least ten times. Its cognate antigen is unknown. This sample was included in a study of T-cell memory formation after mild COVID-19. TCR alpha and TCR beta cDNA libraries carrying sample barcodes and UMIs were produced by 5'RACE using constant-segment primers. TCRdb analysed the 5' RACE reads with MiXCR anew, one entry per CDR3 protein. This table has around 300,000 distinct CDR3 sequences, approximately 13% appearing once. General observations from the study: Unconfirmed was the SARS-CoV-2 specificity of second-wave clones that peaked on day 37. Memory from before infection featured some responding clones, which suggests cross-reactive memory joined. Clones that contracted from day 15 to 85 were balanced CD4/CD8, while later expanders leaned CD4+.

In germline, CDR1 is LGHNA, CDR2 YSLEER. The V and J ends lost 3 bases and 6 bases, in that order; junction bases with no gene match: 5. The CDR3 has 14 amino acids. This TCR was sampled from a man between 18 and 29 years old who had mild COVID-19 (a few samples of this study predate the infection). Cell type and time point are not known. The rearrangement joins TRBV4-3 to TRBJ2-1; TRBD1 agrees at 7 bases. The sequenced material came from PBMCs or a T cell subset sorted from them (not recorded which). CDR3 nucleotide sequence: TGCGCCAGCAGCCATGACAGGGTTGCCAATGAGCAGTTCTTC. Its translation: CASSHDRVANEQFF.